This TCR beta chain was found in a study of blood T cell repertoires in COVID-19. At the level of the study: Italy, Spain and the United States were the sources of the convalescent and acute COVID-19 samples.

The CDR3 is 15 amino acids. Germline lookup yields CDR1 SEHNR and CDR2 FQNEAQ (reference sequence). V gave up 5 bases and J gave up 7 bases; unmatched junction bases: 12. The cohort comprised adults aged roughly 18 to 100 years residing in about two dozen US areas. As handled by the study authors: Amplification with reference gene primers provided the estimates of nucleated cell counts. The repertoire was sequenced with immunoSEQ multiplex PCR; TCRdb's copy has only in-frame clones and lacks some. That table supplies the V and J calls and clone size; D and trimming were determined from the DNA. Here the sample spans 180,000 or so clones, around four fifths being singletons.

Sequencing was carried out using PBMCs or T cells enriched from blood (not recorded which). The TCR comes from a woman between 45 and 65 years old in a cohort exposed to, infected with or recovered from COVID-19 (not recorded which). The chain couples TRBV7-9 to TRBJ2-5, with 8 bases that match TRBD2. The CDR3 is CASSATGLGDGTQYF. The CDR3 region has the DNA TGTGCCAGCAGCGCTACGGGACTAGGTGATGGGACCCAGTACTTC.